These 2 T cell receptor beta chains originate from one sample sequenced in a study of response to subunit inactivated influenza vaccine. A single record per CDR3 protein comes from TCRdb applying MiXCR to the RT-PCR reads. The table has around 200,000 distinct CDR3 sequences, over 9.5% seen once. This sample also belongs to another study, concerning T cells expressing NK-cell markers. According to that study: Researchers built TCR beta cDNA using 5'RACE template switching with UMIs.

This sample comprised CD8+ T cells sorted from PBMCs, obtained roughly 12 days after vaccination. These receptors all stem from a man aged 45 to 65 who received an inactivated influenza vaccine.

The chain has TRBV9 and TRBJ2-2, with 8 bases aligning to TRBD1. V gave up 6 bases and J gave up 4 bases; unmatched junction bases: 11. Per germline, CDR1 SGDLS and CDR2 YYNGEE. This CDR3 has 16 residues. Here the CDR3 DNA reads TGTGCCAGCACTGTCACGACAGGGGCGGGCACCGGGGAGCTGTTTTTT. It codes for CASTVTTGAGTGELFF. Together with reference TRBV9 and TRBJ2-2, the CDR3 gives the full variable domain: DSGVTQTPKHLITATGQRVTLRCSPRSGDLSVYWYQQSLDQGLQFLIQYYNGEERAKGNILERFSAQQFPDLHSELNLSSLELGDSALYFCASTVTTGAGTGELFFGEGSRLTVL.

A few counts support this clonotype. The V call is TRBV4-3, the J call TRBJ2-3, with 7 nucleotides matching TRBD2. CDR1 is LGHNA and CDR2 is YSLEER in the germline V gene. The ends lost 0 bases at V and 0 bases at J; junction bases unmatched: 6. The CDR3 consists of 17 residues. The CDR3 loop reads CASSQDLSGTSTDTQYF. CDR3 nucleotides: TGCGCCAGCAGCCAAGATCTCAGCGGGACTAGCACAGATACGCAGTATTTT.